This T cell receptor (beta chain) derives from a study of T cell responses to AZD1222 COVID-19 vaccine. TCRdb keeps only in-frame clones here, not all; method: immunoSEQ multiplex PCR. The data show about 120,000 clones, 80% to 90% seen once. As concerns this clone: Its antigen is still unknown.

CDR3 size: 13 residues. The germline V gene has CDR1 SGHTA and CDR2 FQGNSA. V was pared by 1 base and J by 3 bases, with 7 bases between. Study observations and caveats: Repertoire sampling was restricted to post-peak T cell response timepoints. Spike-wide coverage was observed for vaccine-associated CD4 TCRs, with dominant responses at 160-218 and 743-854. Only a handful of AZD1222 recipients, roughly 6 in all, had baseline seropositivity. Spike-specific TCR depth and breadth grew after two AZD1222 doses.

The specimen was peripheral blood, collected on day 0 of AZD1222 vaccination. The TCR originated in an adult in good health. This chain links TRBV7-2 with TRBJ2-7; D unresolved. The CDR3: CASSLEPYYEQYF. The DNA of the CDR3 is TGTGCCAGCAGCTTAGAGCCTTACTACGAGCAGTACTTC. The full variable domain, completed using reference TRBV7-2 and TRBJ2-7, is GAGVSQSPSNKVTEKGKDVELRCDPISGHTALYWYRQSLGQGLEFLIYFQGNSAPDKSGLPSDRFSAERTGGSVSTLTIQRTQQEDSAVYLCASSLEPYYEQYFGPGTRLTVT.